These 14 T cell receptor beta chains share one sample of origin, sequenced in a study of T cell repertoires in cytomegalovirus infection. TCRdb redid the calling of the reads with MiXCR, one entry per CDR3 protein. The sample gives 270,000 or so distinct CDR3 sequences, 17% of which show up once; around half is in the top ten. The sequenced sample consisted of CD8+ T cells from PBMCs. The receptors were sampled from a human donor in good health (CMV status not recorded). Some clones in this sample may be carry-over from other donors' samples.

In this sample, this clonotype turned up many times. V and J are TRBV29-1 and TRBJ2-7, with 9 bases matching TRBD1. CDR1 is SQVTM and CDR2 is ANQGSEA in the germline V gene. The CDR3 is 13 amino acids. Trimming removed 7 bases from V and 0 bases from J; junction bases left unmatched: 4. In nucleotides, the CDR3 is TGCAGCGCCGGGACAGGGAACTCCTACGAGCAGTACTTC. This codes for CSAGTGNSYEQYF.

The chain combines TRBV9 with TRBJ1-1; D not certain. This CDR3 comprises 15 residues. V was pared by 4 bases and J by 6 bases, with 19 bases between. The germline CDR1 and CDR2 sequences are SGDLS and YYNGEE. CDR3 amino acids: CASSPQAGSVPEAFF. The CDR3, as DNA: TGTGCCAGCAGCCCCCAGGCGGGCTCGGTTCCTGAAGCTTTCTTT.

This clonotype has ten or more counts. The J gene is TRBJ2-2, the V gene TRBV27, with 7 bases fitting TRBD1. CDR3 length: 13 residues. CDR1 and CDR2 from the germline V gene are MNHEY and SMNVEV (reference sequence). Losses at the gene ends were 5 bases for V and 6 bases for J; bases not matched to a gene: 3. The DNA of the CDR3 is TGTGCCAGCAGTCCAACAGGGGCCGGGGAGCTGTTTTTT. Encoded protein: CASSPTGAGELFF.

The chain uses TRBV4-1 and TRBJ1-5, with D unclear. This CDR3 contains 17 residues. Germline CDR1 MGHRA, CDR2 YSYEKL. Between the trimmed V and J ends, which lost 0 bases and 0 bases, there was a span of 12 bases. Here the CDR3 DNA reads TGCGCCAGCAGCCAAGAGGGTACAGCTTATAGCAATCAGCCCCAGCATTTT. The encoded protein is CASSQEGTAYSNQPQHF.

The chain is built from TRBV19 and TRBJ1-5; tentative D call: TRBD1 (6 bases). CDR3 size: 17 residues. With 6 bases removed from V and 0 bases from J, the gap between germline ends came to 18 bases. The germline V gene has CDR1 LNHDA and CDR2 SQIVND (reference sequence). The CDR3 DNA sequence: TGTGCCAGTAGCTCTGGACAGCCTGGGTATAGCAATCAGCCCCAGCATTTT. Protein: CASSSGQPGYSNQPQHF.

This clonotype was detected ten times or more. CDR3 sequence: CASSYGAENQPQHF. CDR3 DNA: TGTGCCAGCAGCTATGGGGCCGAGAATCAGCCCCAGCATTTT. The chain links TRBV7-9 to TRBJ1-5; D possibly corresponds to TRBD1 (5 bases). The CDR3 has 14 residues. V was pared by 4 bases and J by 4 bases, with 11 bases between. Germline lookup yields CDR1 SEHNR and CDR2 FQNEAQ (reference sequence).

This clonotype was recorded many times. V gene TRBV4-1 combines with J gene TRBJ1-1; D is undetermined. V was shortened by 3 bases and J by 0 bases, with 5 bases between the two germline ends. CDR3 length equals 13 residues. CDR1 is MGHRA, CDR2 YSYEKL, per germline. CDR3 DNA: TGCGCCAGCAGCCAGAGGATGAACACTGAAGCTTTCTTT. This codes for CASSQRMNTEAFF.

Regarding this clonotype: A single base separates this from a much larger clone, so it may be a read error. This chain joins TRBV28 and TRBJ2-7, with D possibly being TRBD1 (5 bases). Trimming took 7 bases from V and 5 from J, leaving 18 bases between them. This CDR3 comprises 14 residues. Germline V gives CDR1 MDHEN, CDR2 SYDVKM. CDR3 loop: CASISPGMLDEQYF. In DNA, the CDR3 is TGTGCCAGCATTTCCCCAGGGATGTTGGACGAGCAGTACTTC. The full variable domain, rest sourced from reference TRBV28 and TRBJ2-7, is DVKVTQSSRYLVKRTGEKVFLECVQDMDHENMFWYRQDPGLGLRLIYFSYDVKMKEKGDIPEGYSVSREKKERFSLILESASTNQTSMYLCASISPGMLDEQYFGPGTRLTVT.

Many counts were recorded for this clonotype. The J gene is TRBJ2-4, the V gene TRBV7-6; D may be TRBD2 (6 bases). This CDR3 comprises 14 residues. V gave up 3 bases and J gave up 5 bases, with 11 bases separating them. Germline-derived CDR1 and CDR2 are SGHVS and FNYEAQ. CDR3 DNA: TGTGCCAGCAGCTTCGGAGGGCTGCAAAACATTCAGTACTTC. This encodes CASSFGGLQNIQYF.

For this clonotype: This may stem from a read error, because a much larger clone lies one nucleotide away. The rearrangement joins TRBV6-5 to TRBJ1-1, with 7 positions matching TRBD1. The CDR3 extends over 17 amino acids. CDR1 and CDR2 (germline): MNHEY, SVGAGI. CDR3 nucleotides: TGTGCCAGCAGTTACTCCCGGACAGGCGGCATGAACTCTGAAGCTTTCTTT. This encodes CASSYSRTGGMNSEAFF.

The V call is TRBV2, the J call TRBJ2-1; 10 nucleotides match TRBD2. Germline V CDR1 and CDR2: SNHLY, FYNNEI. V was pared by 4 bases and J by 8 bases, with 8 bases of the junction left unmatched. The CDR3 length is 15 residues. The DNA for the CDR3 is TGTGCCAGCAGTGTGAGCGGGGGGGCTGTCGATGAGCAGTTCTTC. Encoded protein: CASSVSGGAVDEQFF.

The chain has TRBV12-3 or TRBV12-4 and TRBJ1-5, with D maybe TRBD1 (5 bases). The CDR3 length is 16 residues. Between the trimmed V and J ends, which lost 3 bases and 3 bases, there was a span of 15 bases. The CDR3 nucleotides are TGTGCCAGCAGTTTGGTACCGAGGGGATACAATCAGCCCCAGCATTTT. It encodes CASSLVPRGYNQPQHF.

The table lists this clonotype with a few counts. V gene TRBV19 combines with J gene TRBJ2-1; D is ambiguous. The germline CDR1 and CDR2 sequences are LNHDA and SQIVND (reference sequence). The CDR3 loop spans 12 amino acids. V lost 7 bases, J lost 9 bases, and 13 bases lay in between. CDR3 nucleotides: TGTGCCAGTAACGGAGCGATGGGTGAGCAGTTCTTC. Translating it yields CASNGAMGEQFF.

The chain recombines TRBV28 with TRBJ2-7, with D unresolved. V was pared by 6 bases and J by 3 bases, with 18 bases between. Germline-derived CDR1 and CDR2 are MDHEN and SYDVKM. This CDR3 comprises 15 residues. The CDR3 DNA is TGTGCCAGCAGCTTTGGCCCAGATCCTTACTACGAGCAGTACTTC. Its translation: CASSFGPDPYYEQYF.